The clone carrying this T cell receptor (beta chain) was recorded many times. Its antigen is as yet unknown. Germline V gene sequence: CDR1 SEHNR, CDR2 FQNEAQ (reference sequence). The CDR3 spans 13 residues. Between the trimmed V and J ends, which lost 1 base and 8 bases, there was a span of 11 bases. The data are from a study of human T cells and chemical hapten exposure. Study-level background: Variability of per-sample TCR yields stemmed mainly from small differences in pooled library volume. Study-wide points: Those TCRs sitting above 1 in 1000 frequency stayed the same with DPC sensitization.

Via MiXCR, TCRdb re-called the RACE reads, giving one row per CDR3 protein. Of fewer than 85,000 distinct CDR3 sequences listed, 8.6% were seen once; the top ten hold 1.7%. Regarding time point: healthy volunteer bleed at 6 weeks. The template was total RNA from unfractionated whole blood. The chain links TRBV7-9 to TRBJ1-2; maybe TRBD1 (6 bases). The TCR sequence derives from a female donor in good health. Some clones in this sample may be carry-over from other donors' samples. The sample comprised whole blood. CDR3 residues: CASSLVRGPGYTF. CDR3 DNA: TGTGCCAGCAGCTTAGTCAGGGGACCCGGCTACACCTTC. The complete variable domain, with remaining parts taken from reference TRBV7-9 and TRBJ1-2, reads DTGVSQNPRHKITKRGQNVTFRCDPISEHNRLYWYRQTLGQGPEFLTYFQNEAQLEKSRLLSDRFSAERPKGSFSTLEIQRTEQGDSAMYLCASSLVRGPGYTFGSGTRLTVV.